The 9 T cell receptor beta chains in this list originate from one sample, sequenced in a study of cytotoxic CD8 clonotypes in ibrutinib-treated CLL. Generated by immunoSEQ multiplex PCR, the TCRdb table keeps only in-frame clones and is missing some. The table includes fewer than 100,000 clones, approximately 86% detected once. The sequencing used PBMCs, collected before ibrutinib treatment. Source of these receptors: a human donor with chronic lymphocytic leukemia.

The chain is built from TRBV14 and TRBJ2-3; D unclear. The V and J ends lost 0 bases and 2 bases respectively, with 9 bases between them. The CDR3 consists of 15 residues. Germline V gene sequence: CDR1 SGHDN, CDR2 FVKESK. The CDR3 coding sequence is TGTGCCAGCAGCCAAGATCTCCCCTTCACAGATACGCAGTATTTT. Translated, it gives CASSQDLPFTDTQYF.

The J gene is TRBJ2-1, the V gene TRBV7-8, with 13 bases identical to TRBD2. Looked up from germline, CDR1 is SGHVS and CDR2 is FQNEAQ. The CDR3 has 18 amino acids. With V trimmed by 2 bases and J by 6 bases, 10 bases remained unmatched. The CDR3 region is CASSLRPTSGRFSNEQFF. The CDR3 bases are TGTGCCAGCAGCTTACGTCCGACTAGCGGGAGGTTCTCCAATGAGCAGTTCTTC.

The CDR3, as DNA: TGTGCCAGCAGTGACCTACAGCGGGGCCTAGCCTACGAGCAGTACTTC. It specifies CASSDLQRGLAYEQYF. The rearrangement uses TRBV6-1 and TRBJ2-7; 7 nucleotides align to TRBD2. The CDR3 covers 16 residues. Looked up from germline, CDR1 is MNHNS and CDR2 is SASEGT. The J segment lost 2 bases and the V segment lost 3 bases, leaving 10 bases of the junction unmatched.

The chain couples TRBV7-2 to TRBJ1-1; D gene uncertain. V was shortened by 1 base and J by 1 base, with 4 bases between the two germline ends. Germline V CDR1 and CDR2: SGHTA, FQGNSA. This CDR3 is built from 13 residues. Here the CDR3 reads CASSLGKNTEAFF. Here the CDR3 DNA reads TGTGCCAGCAGCTTAGGGAAGAACACTGAAGCTTTCTTT.

This clone was seen just once. This chain links TRBV9 with TRBJ2-1; D gene unclear. The CDR3 is made up of 15 amino acids. From germline, CDR1 is SGDLS and CDR2 YYNGEE. V lost 4 bases and J 0 bases, leaving 11 bases between the germline ends. The CDR3 bases are TGTGCCAGCAGCCCACTATCGAGCTCCTACAATGAGCAGTTCTTC. Protein sequence: CASSPLSSSYNEQFF.

The CDR3, as DNA: TGTGCCAGCAGGCCTACAGGGGCCGGGAACACTGAAGCTTTCTTT. This gives the protein CASRPTGAGNTEAFF. The J gene is TRBJ1-1, the V gene TRBV4-2; 7 positions match TRBD1. The CDR3 has 15 residues. Germline CDR1 reads LGHNA; CDR2 reads YNFKEQ. V lost 6 bases, J lost 1 base, and 8 bases stayed unmatched.

J is TRBJ2-1 and V is TRBV19; 8 positions match TRBD1. J lost 2 bases, V lost 5 bases, and 5 bases had no gene match. This CDR3 has 15 residues. Germline CDR1 and CDR2: LNHDA and SQIVND (reference sequence). The CDR3 region has the DNA TGTGCCAGTAGTCCTCAGGGGGCGGCCTACAATGAGCAGTTCTTC. Protein product: CASSPQGAAYNEQFF.

This clone was recorded only once. This chain links TRBV29-1 with TRBJ1-4; D is perhaps TRBD1 (6 bases). CDR3 size: 15 residues. V was pared by 3 bases and J by 3 bases, with 14 bases between. The germline V gene has CDR1 SQVTM and CDR2 ANQGSEA. The CDR3 is CSVESGARPNEKLFF. Here the CDR3 DNA reads TGCAGCGTTGAGTCGGGGGCGCGTCCTAATGAAAAACTGTTTTTT.

This clone was detected once. The rearrangement joins TRBV7-3 to TRBJ2-3, with a tentative D call TRBD2 (5 bases). The V gene's germline CDR1 is SGHTA and CDR2 FQGTGA. Trimming removed 2 bases at V and 3 bases at J, with 12 bases between. The CDR3 consists of 15 residues. CDR3 residues: CASSLGAAQTDTQYF. In nucleotides, the CDR3 is TGTGCCAGCAGCTTAGGAGCGGCCCAGACAGATACGCAGTATTTT.